This T cell receptor (beta chain) derives from a study of metastatic and nonmetastatic thyroid tumors. Background on the study: Across blood and tumor or nodule tissue, repertoires from malignant and benign thyroid patients were compared with one another. General observations from the study: Malignant thyroid tumors reportedly had TCR beta diversity that was significantly higher than in benign nodules, in blood and tumor.

Not a single patient had been given any form of treatment at any point before undergoing thyroid surgery. Details on this clone: Antigen unknown. One base away lies a much larger clone, so this may be a sequencing read error. Other DNA sequences in this specimen translate into the identical CDR3.

This CDR3 region has 16 residues. The germline CDR1 and CDR2 sequences are SGHAT and FQDESV (reference sequence). Trimming cost V 9 bases and J 0 bases, with 17 bases left between them. Original analysis: A distant-metastasis classifier for papillary thyroid cancer was built using CDR3 differences across clinicopathological groups. MiXCR re-clonotyped the PCR reads for TCRdb. The V and J calls reflect TCRdb's pipeline rather than the authors' work. Of 20,000 or so clones in the sample, approximately 22% were seen once. Sequencing was carried out using blood. V and J are TRBV11-1 and TRBJ2-2; D call uncertain. The sequence was obtained from a male donor with papillary thyroid cancer or a benign thyroid nodule (not recorded which). Some clones in this sample may be carry-over from other donors' samples. For the CDR3, the DNA is TGTGCCAGTAGCCCCCTCTTTTCCGCGAACACCGGGGAGCTGTTTTTT. It is translated as CASSPLFSANTGELFF.